The clone carrying this T cell receptor beta chain was observed a handful of times. This specimen comes from a study of T cell repertoires in cytomegalovirus infection. Study background: An indication of both CMV infection and matching HLA type came from public TCR beta signatures.

TCRdb re-called the reads with MiXCR, one entry per CDR3 protein. The repertoire consists of about 600,000 distinct CDR3 sequences, with approximately 24% occurring once and the leading ten covering approximately 8.2%. The sequence was obtained from a human donor in good health (CMV status not recorded). Some clones in this sample may be carry-over from other donors' samples. Sequencing input: CD8+ T cells from PBMCs.

CDR3 sequence: CASSQAGVSTGELFF. The CDR3 nucleotides are TGTGCCAGCAGCCAAGCCGGGGTCAGCACCGGGGAGCTGTTTTTT. The J gene is TRBJ2-2, the V gene TRBV4-2, with D perhaps matching TRBD2 (5 bases). The CDR3 runs to 15 residues. CDR1 and CDR2 from the germline V gene are LGHNA and YNFKEQ. The V end was cut by 1 base, the J end by 4 bases, with 10 bases between.